Described below is a single T cell receptor beta chain sequence and its context. This clonotype was seen only a few times. What antigen it recognizes has not been identified. Base quality data are lacking; no much larger clone is found one base away. CDR1 SGDLS and CDR2 YYNGEE are derived from the germline V gene. V loses 0 bases, J loses 9 bases, and the germline ends lie 16 bases apart. The CDR3 measures 15 amino acids from cysteine to phenylalanine. The CDR3 DNA has 45 bases and is translated from base 1. These data belong to a study of regulatory T cells in long-lasting Graves disease (dated by TCRdb to 2020 to 2022). Background on the whole study: Patients with newly diagnosed Graves' disease had been on antithyroid drugs for under 3 months. This study used TCR sequencing and RNA sequencing of peripheral blood to compare persistent Graves' disease patients against newly diagnosed Graves' disease patients. The study was registered as a clinical trial and conducted in China. TCR sequencing covered 13 persistent and about 20 newly diagnosed Graves' disease patients, around 33 samples in total. The study at large found these results: Because the primary lesion, thyroid tissue, could not be accessed, the study looked at peripheral blood alone. The authors acknowledged the small sample size as a limitation that may reduce accuracy. Only the TCR beta chain was sequenced and analyzed. A larger number of public clonotypes was shared among persistent patients (approximately 2,500) than among newly diagnosed patients (approximately 930). Persistent disease showed preferential use of TRBV28, TRBJ1-2 and TRBJ2-5, whereas newly diagnosed disease favored TRBV20-1 and TRBJ2-1. Persistent Graves' disease patients showed lower TCR Shannon entropy and fewer highly expanded clones than newly diagnosed patients, suggesting clonal expansion.

Receptor amplification or capture employed multiplex PCR. TCRdb records Illumina HiSeq 4000 as the sequencer. TCR beta libraries were built with iRepertoire HTBI primers and Arm-PCR amplification of CDR3 regions. Before sequencing, the PCR products underwent gel purification. Processing in the source paper ran as follows. Gene usage analysis of CDR3 amino acid clonotypes used the 62 TRBV and about 15 TRBJ segments found across samples. COPE and FqMerger were used to merge filtered high-quality paired reads into contigs. Contigs were aligned with BLAST to IMGT TRBV, TRBD and TRBJ reference genes, and CDR3 was defined per IMGT. Any clonotype with a frequency above 0.1% was counted as a highly expanded clone. Shannon entropy served as the measure of repertoire diversity, while the Gini coefficient captured V-J evenness. A clonotype found in more than one individual was treated as public. TCRdb trimmed the raw reads at Q25, called clones with MiXCR and kept productive beta chains. Rows with a matching CDR3 protein are joined into one entry that keeps the most common DNA and genes. What appears here as the V and J calls and clone size reflects TCRdb's work, not the paper's. The sample table shows about 450,000 distinct CDR3 sequences, and about 17% are seen once. The top ten clonotypes cover approximately 11% of the sample.

The sample's time point label, decoded: newly diagnosed GD, antithyroid drugs for less than 3 months. For both TCR sequencing and RNA sequencing, RNA was extracted from PBMCs in TRIzol. Graves' disease was diagnosed according to American Thyroid Association guidelines. Patients for the study were recruited at an endocrinology department in Xi'an, China. Each patient gave 7 to 9.5 milliliters of peripheral blood, collected in an EDTA anticoagulant tube. PBMCs were isolated by Ficoll Paque Plus density gradient separation without further T cell sorting. An Agilent 2100 Bioanalyzer and agarose gel were used to check RNA quality, and a NanoDrop 2000 was used to measure RNA concentration. The sample was also reused in another study, on T cells in Graves' hyperthyroidism and ophthalmopathy. As described in the second report: Graves' hyperthyroidism was defined as stable when no progression to ophthalmopathy occurred over 18 months of follow-up. Hyperthyroidism patients were aged 18 to 65 years and newly diagnosed, with disease duration of less than 2 months. Exclusion was applied to patients with uncontrolled infections, other autoimmune diseases, pregnancy or lactation. Clinical symptoms, serum thyroxine and TRAb, thyroid ultrasound, and orbital computed tomography formed the basis for the diagnoses. The TCR CDR3 was subjected to a first round of RT-PCR using the HTBI primer set and the Qiagen OneStep RT-PCR kit. Most expanded thyroid clonotypes (frequency above 0.001) were also detected in blood, suggesting blood repertoires may reflect thyroid immune responses. In cross-validation, a model built on a 13 V-J signature told ophthalmopathy apart from stable hyperthyroidism with approximately 90% sensitivity and approximately 81% specificity, and in testing the same model reached 80%/75%. In validation, the model predicted progression to ophthalmopathy with over 65% sensitivity and roughly 72% specificity, a median of approximately 6.5 months before onset. TCR V-J signatures able to tell the groups apart were searched for in a discovery cohort of more than 90 patients, of whom roughly 42 had Graves' ophthalmopathy and under 65 had stable Graves' hyperthyroidism. Whether ophthalmopathy could be predicted prospectively was tested in an independent validation cohort made up of under 20 hyperthyroidism patients plus 17 patients who later progressed to ophthalmopathy. For training and testing, the 100 or so patients in the discovery cohort were randomly divided in a 7:3 ratio. The study also compared thyroid tissue and blood T-cell repertoires from over 5 Graves' hyperthyroidism patients. Once sampling was done, hyperthyroidism patients were given methimazole at a starting dose of 30 mg daily, whereas ophthalmopathy patients were given high-dose intravenous methylprednisolone. The libraries were constructed in a second round of multiplex PCR and then size-selected and purified. Sequencing of the libraries was done on an Illumina HiSeq2000 using paired-end 100 bp reads. SOAPnuke was used to process the raw data, with reads discarded if the reads contained adapters or uncalled bases, had a mean Phred below 15, or lacked an exact constant-primer or identifier match. COPE v1.2.5 was used to merge high-quality paired reads, and clonotypes were defined as unique nucleotide sequences. Clonotypes were aligned to IMGT TRBV, TRBD and TRBJ reference segments using MiTCR v1.1. Only V-J combinations with frequency above 0.0001, covering about 99% of repertoires, were analysed. The TCS score was defined as the ratio of F50 (clonal expansion) to E x V (chaos), calculated using BLOSUM62-based TCRdist between CDR3 peptides within each V-J. Welch's t-statistics and random forest reduced roughly 500 V-J features to roughly 13, which were used in a naive Bayes classifier (R e1071). Sample size was not statistically predetermined, and investigators were not blinded to group allocation. The paper reports TCR Vbeta CDR3 sequencing of 135 peripheral blood samples: over 40 ophthalmopathy, about 75 hyperthyroidism and around 17 progressor patients.

The rearrangement combines TRBV9 with TRBJ1-3; a tentative D call is TRBD1 (5 bases match). Sequencing used peripheral blood mononuclear cells (PBMCs), obtained at new diagnosis, from a patient treated with antithyroid drugs. The origin of this receptor is a young woman with Graves disease. Donor details come from another sample of the same person, matched by shared clones. The nucleotides read TGTGCCAGCAGCGTAGACGGCTTCGGGGCATCCACCATATATTTT. Translation gives CASSVDGFGASTIYF.